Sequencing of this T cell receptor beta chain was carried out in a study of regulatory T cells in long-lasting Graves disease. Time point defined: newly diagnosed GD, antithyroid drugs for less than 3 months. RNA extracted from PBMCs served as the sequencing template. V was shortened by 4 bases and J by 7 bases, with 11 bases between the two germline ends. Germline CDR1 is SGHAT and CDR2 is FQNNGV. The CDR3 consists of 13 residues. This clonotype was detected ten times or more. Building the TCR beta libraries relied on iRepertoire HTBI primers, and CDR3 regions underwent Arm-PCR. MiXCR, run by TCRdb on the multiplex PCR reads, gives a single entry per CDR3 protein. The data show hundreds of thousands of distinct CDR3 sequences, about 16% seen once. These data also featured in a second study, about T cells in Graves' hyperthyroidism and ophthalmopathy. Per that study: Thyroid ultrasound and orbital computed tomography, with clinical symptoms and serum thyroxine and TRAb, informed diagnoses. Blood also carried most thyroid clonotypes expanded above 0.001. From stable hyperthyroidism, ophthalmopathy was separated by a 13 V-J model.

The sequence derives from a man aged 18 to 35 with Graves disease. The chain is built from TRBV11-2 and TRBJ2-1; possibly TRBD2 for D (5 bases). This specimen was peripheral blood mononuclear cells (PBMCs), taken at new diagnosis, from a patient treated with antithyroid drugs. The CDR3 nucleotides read TGTGCCAGCAGCTCCGGACTGGTGAATGAGCAGTTCTTC. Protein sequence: CASSSGLVNEQFF.